The rows below give T cell receptor beta chains drawn from one sample of a study of cytomegalovirus exposure and HLA in healthy donors. The data were produced by immunoSEQ multiplex PCR, yet TCRdb's version contains in-frame clones alone and is incomplete. The sample comprises 110,000 to 150,000 clones, nearly 85% of which are singletons, and less than 4% rests with the top ten. Sequenced input: PBMCs. These receptors all come from a male donor in good health and CMV-seronegative. Both conserved end residues are part of each CDR3. The D gene is left open where the match is weak. Clone size is given for some rows only: seen once, a few or many times, or a class if the clone is expanded.

size	J	D	V	CDR3	DNA
NA	TRBJ1-3	TRBD1	TRBV5-4	CASSLEPGQGGNTIYF	TGTGCCAGCAGCTTAGAACCGGGACAGGGTGGAAACACCATATATTTT
NA	TRBJ1-2	TRBD1	TRBV11-2	CASSLDRGAGYTF	TGTGCCAGCAGCTTAGACAGGGGGGCTGGCTACACCTTC
NA	TRBJ2-3	TRBD2	TRBV18	CASSLLDIAGGGADTQYF	TGTGCCAGCTCACTCCTCGACATAGCGGGAGGGGGAGCGGATACGCAGTATTTT
NA	TRBJ2-7	TRBD2	TRBV6-5	CASSYGAGDNEQYF	TGTGCCAGCAGTTACGGAGCGGGAGATAACGAGCAGTACTTC
once	TRBJ1-5	NA	TRBV19	CASRSGGVGNQPQHF	TGTGCCAGTAGGTCGGGGGGAGTGGGCAATCAGCCCCAGCATTTT
NA	TRBJ2-1	NA	TRBV13	CASSLASYNEQFF	TGTGCCAGCAGCTTAGCCAGCTACAATGAGCAGTTCTTC
NA	TRBJ1-1	TRBD1	TRBV4-2	CASSLSVRTGGESTEAFF	TGTGCCAGCAGCCTCTCCGTAAGGACAGGGGGCGAGAGCACTGAAGCTTTCTTT
NA	TRBJ2-7	TRBD1	TRBV9	CASSVGTGRSEQYF	TGTGCCAGCAGCGTAGGGACAGGGAGGTCCGAGCAGTACTTC
NA	TRBJ1-2	NA	TRBV6-4	CASSDPRVHGYTF	TGTGCCAGCAGTGATCCCAGGGTTCATGGCTACACCTTC
NA	TRBJ2-7	TRBD2	TRBV7-2	CASRLLAGGGGSSYEQYF	TGTGCCAGCAGGCTACTAGCGGGAGGAGGAGGGTCCTCCTACGAGCAGTACTTC
NA	TRBJ1-2	NA	TRBV28	CASSSNYGYTF	TGTGCCAGCAGTTCAAACTATGGCTACACCTTC
NA	TRBJ1-1	NA	TRBV10-3	CAIRNLWEGTEAFF	TGTGCCATCAGGAACCTGTGGGAGGGGACTGAAGCTTTCTTT
NA	TRBJ2-1	NA	TRBV29-1	CSVVGDTYNEQFF	TGCAGCGTTGTGGGAGACACCTACAATGAGCAGTTCTTC
NA	TRBJ1-5	TRBD1	TRBV2	CASSLRQGALSWSNQPQHF	TGTGCCAGCAGTCTAAGACAGGGGGCTTTGAGTTGGTCGAATCAGCCCCAGCATTTT
NA	TRBJ1-1	TRBD1	TRBV18	CASSPRQGRRTEAFF	TGTGCCAGCTCACCCAGACAGGGCCGGAGAACTGAAGCTTTCTTT
NA	TRBJ2-5	TRBD2	TRBV6-5	CASRPTSGRETQYF	TGTGCCAGCAGACCGACTAGCGGAAGAGAGACCCAGTACTTC
NA	TRBJ1-5	NA	TRBV6-6	CARIEQWGQPNQPQHF	TGTGCCAGAATCGAGCAATGGGGACAACCCAATCAGCCCCAGCATTTT
NA	TRBJ2-3	TRBD1	TRBV19	CASSIRRDRGDTQYF	TGTGCCAGTAGTATACGTCGGGACAGGGGCGATACGCAGTATTTT
NA	TRBJ2-7	TRBD2	TRBV7-9	CASSLELAGLDEQYF	TGTGCCAGCAGCTTAGAACTAGCGGGTTTAGACGAGCAGTACTTC
NA	TRBJ1-6	TRBD1	TRBV7-2	CASSQTRTGVGYNSPLHF	TGTGCCAGCAGCCAAACCAGAACAGGGGTTGGGTATAATTCACCCCTCCACTTT
NA	TRBJ2-2	TRBD1	TRBV29-1	CSVSGQGKTGELFF	TGCAGCGTTTCGGGACAGGGGAAAACCGGGGAGCTGTTTTTT
NA	TRBJ1-2	NA	TRBV6-4	CASSDSYREWGYTF	TGTGCCAGCAGTGACTCGTACCGGGAGTGGGGCTACACCTTC
NA	TRBJ2-1	NA	TRBV7-6	CASSPDMNRNEQFF	TGTGCCAGCAGCCCCGACATGAACCGCAATGAGCAGTTCTTC